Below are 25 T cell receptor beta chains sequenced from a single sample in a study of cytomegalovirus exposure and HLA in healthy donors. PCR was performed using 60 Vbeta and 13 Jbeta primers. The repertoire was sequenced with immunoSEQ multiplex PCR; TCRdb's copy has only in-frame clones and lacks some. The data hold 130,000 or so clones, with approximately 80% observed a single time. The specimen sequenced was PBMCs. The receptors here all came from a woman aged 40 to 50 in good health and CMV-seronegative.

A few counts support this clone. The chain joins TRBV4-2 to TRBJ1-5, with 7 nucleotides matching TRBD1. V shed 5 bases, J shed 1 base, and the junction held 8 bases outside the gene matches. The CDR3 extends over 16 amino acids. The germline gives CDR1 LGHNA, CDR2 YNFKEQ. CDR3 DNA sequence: TGTGCCAGCAGCACTAAAGGGGGCGCGAGCAATCAGCCCCAGCATTTT. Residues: CASSTKGGASNQPQHF.

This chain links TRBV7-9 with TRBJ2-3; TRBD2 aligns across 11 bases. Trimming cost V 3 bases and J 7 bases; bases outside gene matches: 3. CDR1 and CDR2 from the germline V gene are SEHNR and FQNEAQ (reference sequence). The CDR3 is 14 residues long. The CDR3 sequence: CASSFLAGGNTQYF. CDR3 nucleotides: TGTGCCAGCAGCTTCCTAGCGGGGGGAAATACGCAGTATTTT.

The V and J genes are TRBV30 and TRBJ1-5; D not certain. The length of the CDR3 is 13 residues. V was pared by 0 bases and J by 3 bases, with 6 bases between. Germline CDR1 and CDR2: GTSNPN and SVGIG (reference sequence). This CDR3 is CAWSVGDNQPQHF. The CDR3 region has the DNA TGTGCCTGGAGTGTTGGAGACAATCAGCCCCAGCATTTT.

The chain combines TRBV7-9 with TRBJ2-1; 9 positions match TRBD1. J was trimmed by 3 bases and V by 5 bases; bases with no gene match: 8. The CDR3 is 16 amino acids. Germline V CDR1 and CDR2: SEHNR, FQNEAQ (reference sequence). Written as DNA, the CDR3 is TGTGCCAGCAGCCCAGACCCGGGACAGGGCTACAATGAGCAGTTCTTC. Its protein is CASSPDPGQGYNEQFF.

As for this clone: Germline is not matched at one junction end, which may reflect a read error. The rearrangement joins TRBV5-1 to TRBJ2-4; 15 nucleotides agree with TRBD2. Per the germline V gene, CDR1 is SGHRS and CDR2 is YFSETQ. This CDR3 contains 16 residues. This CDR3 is CASSFGTSGGPNIQCF. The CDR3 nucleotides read TGCGCCAGCAGCTTCGGGACTAGCGGGGGGCCAAACATTCAGTGCTTC.

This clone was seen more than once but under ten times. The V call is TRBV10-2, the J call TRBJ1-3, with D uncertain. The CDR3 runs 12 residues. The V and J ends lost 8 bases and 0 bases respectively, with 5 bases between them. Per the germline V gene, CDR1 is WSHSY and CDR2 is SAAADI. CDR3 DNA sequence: TGCGCCAGCGCGGTCTCTGGAAACACCATATATTTT. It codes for CASAVSGNTIYF.

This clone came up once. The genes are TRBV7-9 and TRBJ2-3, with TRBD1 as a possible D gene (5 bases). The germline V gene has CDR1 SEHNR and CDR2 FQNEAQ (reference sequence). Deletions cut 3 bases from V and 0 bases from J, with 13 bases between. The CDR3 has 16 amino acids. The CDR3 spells CASSFLGGASTDTQYF. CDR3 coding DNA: TGTGCCAGCAGCTTTTTGGGTGGGGCAAGCACAGATACGCAGTATTTT.

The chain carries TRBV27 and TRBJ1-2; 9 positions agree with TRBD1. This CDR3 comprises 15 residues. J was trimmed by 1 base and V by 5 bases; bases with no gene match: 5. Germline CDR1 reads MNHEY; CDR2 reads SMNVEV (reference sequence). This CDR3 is CASSQKTGGNYGYTF. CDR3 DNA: TGTGCCAGCAGTCAAAAGACAGGGGGTAACTATGGCTACACCTTC.

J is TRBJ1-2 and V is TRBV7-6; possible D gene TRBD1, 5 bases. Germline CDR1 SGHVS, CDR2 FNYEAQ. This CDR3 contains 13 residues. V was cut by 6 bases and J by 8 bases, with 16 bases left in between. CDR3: CASRNWGGRGYTF. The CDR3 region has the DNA TGTGCCAGCAGGAACTGGGGGGGTCGGGGCTACACCTTC.

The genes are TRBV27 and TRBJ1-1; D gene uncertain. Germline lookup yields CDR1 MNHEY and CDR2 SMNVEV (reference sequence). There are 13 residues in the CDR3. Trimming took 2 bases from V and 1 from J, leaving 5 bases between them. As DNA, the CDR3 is TGTGCCAGCAGTTTACGGAGGAACACTGAAGCTTTCTTT. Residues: CASSLRRNTEAFF.

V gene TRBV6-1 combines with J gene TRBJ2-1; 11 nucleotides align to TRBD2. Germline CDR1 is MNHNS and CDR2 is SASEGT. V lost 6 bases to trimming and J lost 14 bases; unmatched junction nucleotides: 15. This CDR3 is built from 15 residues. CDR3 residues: CASSWGLAGGPAKFF. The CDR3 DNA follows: TGTGCCAGCAGCTGGGGGCTAGCGGGAGGTCCCGCGAAGTTCTTC.

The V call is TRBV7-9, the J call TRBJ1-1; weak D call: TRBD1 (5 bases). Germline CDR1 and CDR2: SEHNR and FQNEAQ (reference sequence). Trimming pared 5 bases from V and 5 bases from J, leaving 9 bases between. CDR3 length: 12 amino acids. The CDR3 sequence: CASSARVTEAFF. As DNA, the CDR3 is TGTGCCAGCAGCGCCAGGGTTACTGAAGCTTTCTTT.

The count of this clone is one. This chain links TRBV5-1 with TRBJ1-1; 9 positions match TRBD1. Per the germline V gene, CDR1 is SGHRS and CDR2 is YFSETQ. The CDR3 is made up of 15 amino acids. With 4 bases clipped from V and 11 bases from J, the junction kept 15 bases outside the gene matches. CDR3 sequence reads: CASSPGSDRGREAFF. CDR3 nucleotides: TGCGCCAGCAGCCCCGGAAGTGACAGGGGGAGAGAGGCTTTCTTT. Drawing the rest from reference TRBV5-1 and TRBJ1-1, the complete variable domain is KAGVTQTPRYLIKTRGQQVTLSCSPISGHRSVSWYQQTPGQGLQFLFEYFSETQRNKGNFPGRFSGRQFSNSRSEMNVSTLELGDSALYLCASSPGSDRGREAFFGQGTRLTVV.

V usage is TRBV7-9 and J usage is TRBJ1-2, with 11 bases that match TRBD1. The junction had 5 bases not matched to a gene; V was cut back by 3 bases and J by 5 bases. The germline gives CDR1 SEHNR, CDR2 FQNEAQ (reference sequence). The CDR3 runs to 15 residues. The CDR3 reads CASSFRDRGIYGYTF. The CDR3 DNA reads TGTGCCAGCAGCTTCAGGGACAGGGGGATATATGGCTACACCTTC. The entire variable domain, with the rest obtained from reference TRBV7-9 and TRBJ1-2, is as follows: DTGVSQNPRHKITKRGQNVTFRCDPISEHNRLYWYRQTLGQGPEFLTYFQNEAQLEKSRLLSDRFSAERPKGSFSTLEIQRTEQGDSAMYLCASSFRDRGIYGYTFGSGTRLTVV.

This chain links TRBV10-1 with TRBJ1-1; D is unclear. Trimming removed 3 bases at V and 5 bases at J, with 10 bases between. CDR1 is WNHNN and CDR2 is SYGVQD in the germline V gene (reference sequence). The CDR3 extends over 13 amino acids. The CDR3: CASSDGGSTEAFF. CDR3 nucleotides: TGCGCCAGCAGTGATGGAGGGAGTACTGAAGCTTTCTTT.

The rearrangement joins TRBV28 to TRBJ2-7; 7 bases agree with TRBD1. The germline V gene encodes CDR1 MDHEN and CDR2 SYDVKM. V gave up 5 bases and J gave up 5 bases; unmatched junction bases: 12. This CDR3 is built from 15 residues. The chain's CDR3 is CASSPASAGGNEQYF. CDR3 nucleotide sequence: TGTGCCAGCAGTCCCGCTTCGGCAGGGGGTAACGAGCAGTACTTC. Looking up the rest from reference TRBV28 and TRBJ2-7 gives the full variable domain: DVKVTQSSRYLVKRTGEKVFLECVQDMDHENMFWYRQDPGLGLRLIYFSYDVKMKEKGDIPEGYSVSREKKERFSLILESASTNQTSMYLCASSPASAGGNEQYFGPGTRLTVT.

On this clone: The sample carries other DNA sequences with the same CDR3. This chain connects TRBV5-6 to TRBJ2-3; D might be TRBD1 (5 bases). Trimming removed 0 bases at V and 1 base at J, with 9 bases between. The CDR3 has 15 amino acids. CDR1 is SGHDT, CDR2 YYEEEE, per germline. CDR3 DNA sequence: TGTGCCAGCAGCTTGGTTGGGGCGGGCACAGATACGCAGTATTTT. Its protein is CASSLVGAGTDTQYF.

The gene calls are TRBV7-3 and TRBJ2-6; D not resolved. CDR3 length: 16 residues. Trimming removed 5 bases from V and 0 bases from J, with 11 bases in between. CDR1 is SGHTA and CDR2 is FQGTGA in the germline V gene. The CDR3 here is CASSPLRVSGANVLTF. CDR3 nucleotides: TGTGCCAGCAGCCCCCTCCGCGTCTCTGGGGCCAACGTCCTGACTTTC.

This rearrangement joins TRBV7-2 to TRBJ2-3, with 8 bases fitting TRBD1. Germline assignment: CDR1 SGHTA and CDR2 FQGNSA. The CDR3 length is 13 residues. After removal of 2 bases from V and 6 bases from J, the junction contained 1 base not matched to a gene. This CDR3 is CASSLNRGDTQYF. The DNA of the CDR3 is TGTGCCAGCAGCTTAAACAGGGGGGATACGCAGTATTTT.

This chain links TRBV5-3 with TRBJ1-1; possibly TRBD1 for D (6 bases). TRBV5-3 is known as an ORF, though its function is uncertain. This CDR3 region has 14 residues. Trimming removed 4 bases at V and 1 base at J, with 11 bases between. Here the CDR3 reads CARSRPTGNTEAFF. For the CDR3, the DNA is TGTGCCAGAAGCCGCCCGACAGGGAACACTGAAGCTTTCTTT.

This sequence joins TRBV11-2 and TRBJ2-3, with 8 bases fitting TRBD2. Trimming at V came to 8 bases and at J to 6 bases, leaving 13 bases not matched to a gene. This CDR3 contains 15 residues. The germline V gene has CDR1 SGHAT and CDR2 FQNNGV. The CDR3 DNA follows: TGTGCCAGCGAAAATAAGCGGGAGATCGGCGATACGCAGTATTTT. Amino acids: CASENKREIGDTQYF.

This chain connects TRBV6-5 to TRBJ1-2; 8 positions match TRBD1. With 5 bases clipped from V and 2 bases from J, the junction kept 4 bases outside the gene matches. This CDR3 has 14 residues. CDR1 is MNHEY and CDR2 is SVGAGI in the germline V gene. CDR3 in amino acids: CASSRGDRNYGYTF. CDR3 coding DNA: TGTGCCAGCAGTCGAGGGGACAGGAACTATGGCTACACCTTC.

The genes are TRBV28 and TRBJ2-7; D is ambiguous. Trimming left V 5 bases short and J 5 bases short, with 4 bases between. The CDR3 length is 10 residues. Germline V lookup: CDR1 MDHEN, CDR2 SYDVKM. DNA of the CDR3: TGTGCCAGCAGTCGAGACGAGCAGTACTTC. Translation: CASSRDEQYF. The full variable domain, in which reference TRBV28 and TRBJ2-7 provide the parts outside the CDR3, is DVKVTQSSRYLVKRTGEKVFLECVQDMDHENMFWYRQDPGLGLRLIYFSYDVKMKEKGDIPEGYSVSREKKERFSLILESASTNQTSMYLCASSRDEQYFGPGTRLTVT.

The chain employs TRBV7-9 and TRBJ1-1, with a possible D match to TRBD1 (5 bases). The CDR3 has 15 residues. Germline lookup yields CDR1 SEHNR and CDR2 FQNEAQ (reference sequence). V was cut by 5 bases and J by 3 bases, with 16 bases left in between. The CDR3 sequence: CASSDPQGTDTEAFF. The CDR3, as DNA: TGTGCCAGCAGCGACCCTCAGGGAACGGACACTGAAGCTTTCTTT.

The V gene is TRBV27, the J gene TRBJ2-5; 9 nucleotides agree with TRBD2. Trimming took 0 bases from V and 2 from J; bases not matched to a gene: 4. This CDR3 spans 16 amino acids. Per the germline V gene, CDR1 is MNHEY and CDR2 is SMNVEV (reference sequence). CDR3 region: CASSLSSGGRQETQYF. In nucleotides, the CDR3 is TGTGCCAGCAGTTTATCTAGCGGGGGAAGACAAGAGACCCAGTACTTC.